This T cell receptor beta chain was sequenced during a study of cytomegalovirus exposure and HLA in healthy donors. Whole-study findings and limits: The CMV antigen specificity of a few CMV-associated chains was confirmed through in vitro analysis. The authors later found most CMV-associated TCR beta chains appeared HLA-restricted. Trimming of TCR beta V- and J-genes showed a link, identified in a later analysis, to a missense DCLRE1C variant. Presence/absence comparisons presumed near-even sequencing depth among donors.

With regard to this clone: Its antigen is not known.

CDR3 length: 15 residues. This PCR relied on a set of 60 Vbeta primers and 13 Jbeta primers. Clones were read by immunoSEQ multiplex PCR, and TCRdb kept only the in-frame ones, dropping some. The sample lists roughly 100,000 clones; over 70% were seen once. The origin of this receptor is a man aged 50 or older in good health and CMV-seropositive. The sample comprised PBMCs. The rearrangement uses TRBV21-1 and TRBJ2-1; the table's TRBD2 call for D was not verified on the DNA. TRBV21-1 is marked as a pseudogene. The CDR3 is CATTTSGRTYNEQFF. The DNA of the CDR3 is TGTGCCACTACCACTAGCGGGAGGACCTACAATGAGCAGTTCTTC.